A selection of T cell receptor beta chains follows, all from one sample in a study of PD-L1 blockade in urothelial cancer. Profiling relied on immunoSEQ multiplex PCR, and the TCRdb table lists in-frame clones only, not all of them. The sample yields some 87,000 clones, 87% seen once. The material was PBMCs, obtained around atezolizumab (anti-PD-L1) treatment. The origin of the receptors is a man in his fifties or sixties with urothelial cancer. The CDR3 runs from the conserved cysteine through the conserved F or W. The order of the fields is J gene, D gene, V gene, clone size, CDR3 protein, CDR3 DNA. A D gene is named only where the DNA matches it firmly. Only part of the rows carry a size: once, few, many, or a class if the clone is expanded.

>TRBJ2-2|NA|TRBV7-2|NA
CASSFYTRSDGTGELFF
TGTGCCAGCAGCTTTTATACTAGGTCGGACGGCACCGGGGAGCTGTTTTTT
>TRBJ2-3|NA|TRBV7-8|NA
CASSQLRDTQYF
TGTGCCAGCAGCCAGCTGAGGGATACGCAGTATTTT
>TRBJ2-2|NA|TRBV19|NA
CASRGGGELFF
TGTGCCAGCAGGGGTGGAGGGGAGCTGTTTTTT
>TRBJ1-2|TRBD1|TRBV7-3|NA
CASSLMGQGTAGGYTF
TGTGCCAGCAGCTTAATGGGACAGGGGACGGCTGGCGGCTACACCTTC
>TRBJ2-7|TRBD1|TRBV30|NA
CAWGTGASYEQYF
TGTGCCTGGGGGACAGGGGCGAGCTACGAGCAGTACTTC
>TRBJ1-1|TRBD1|TRBV19|NA
CASRKGQMNTEAFF
TGTGCCAGTAGGAAGGGACAGATGAACACTGAAGCTTTCTTT
>TRBJ2-1|NA|TRBV21-1|NA
CARDSGRYEQFF
TGTGCCAGGGATAGCGGGAGATATGAGCAGTTCTTC
>TRBJ2-1|TRBD2|TRBV5-4|once
CASTSRGRLAGRSYNEQFF
TGTGCCAGTACCTCGAGGGGGCGTCTAGCGGGGCGCTCCTACAATGAGCAGTTCTTC
>TRBJ2-7|NA|TRBV10-2|NA
CASSEGGSGYEQYF
TGCGCCAGCAGTGAAGGAGGGAGCGGGTACGAGCAGTACTTC
>TRBJ2-1|TRBD1|TRBV29-1|NA
CSVPFQGANEQFF
TGCAGCGTACCTTTTCAGGGGGCGAATGAGCAGTTCTTC
>TRBJ2-3|NA|TRBV28|once
CASSLGLVDTQYF
TGTGCCAGCAGTCTCGGACTGGTAGATACGCAGTATTTT
>TRBJ2-7|TRBD1|TRBV7-2|once
CASSRQGIHEQYF
TGTGCCAGCAGCCGACAGGGTATTCACGAGCAGTACTTC
>TRBJ2-7|NA|TRBV28|once
CASSLAAVSSYEQYF
TGTGCCAGCAGTCTGGCGGCCGTTAGCTCCTACGAGCAGTACTTC
>TRBJ1-3|NA|TRBV28|NA
CASWSRDSGNTIYF
TGTGCCAGCTGGAGCAGAGACTCTGGAAACACCATATATTTT
>TRBJ1-4|TRBD1|TRBV15|NA
CATSSDEKQGAVEKLFF
TGTGCCACCAGCAGTGACGAAAAACAGGGGGCGGTTGAAAAACTGTTTTTT
>TRBJ2-7|NA|TRBV27|NA
CASSLGGYEQYF
TGTGCCAGCAGTCTCGGGGGCTACGAGCAGTACTTC
>TRBJ1-2|TRBD1|TRBV5-6|NA
CASSFRGLGYGYTF
TGTGCCAGCAGCTTCAGGGGGCTCGGTTATGGCTACACCTTC
>TRBJ2-7|NA|TRBV15|NA
CATSRGPMGTYEQYF
TGTGCCACCAGCAGAGGACCGATGGGGACTTACGAGCAGTACTTC
>TRBJ1-4|NA|TRBV6-5|NA
CASSYDGGAGEKLFF
TGTGCCAGCAGTTACGATGGGGGGGCAGGTGAAAAACTGTTTTTT
>TRBJ2-2|NA|TRBV5-1|NA
CASSLERVPGELFF
TGCGCCAGCAGCTTGGAGAGGGTCCCCGGGGAGCTGTTTTTT
>TRBJ2-7|TRBD2|TRBV6-1|NA
CASTPSGGPYEQYF
TGTGCCAGCACTCCATCGGGAGGACCCTACGAGCAGTACTTC
>TRBJ2-7|NA|TRBV4-3|NA
CASSQDVGASYEQYF
TGCGCCAGCAGCCAAGATGTGGGGGCCTCCTACGAGCAGTACTTC
>TRBJ1-2|NA|TRBV15|NA
CATSRAGGYGYTF
TGTGCCACCAGCAGAGCAGGTGGCTATGGCTACACCTTC
>TRBJ1-1|NA|TRBV7-9|NA
CASSSSGAGTEAFF
TGTGCCAGCAGCTCCTCAGGCGCCGGCACTGAAGCTTTCTTT
>TRBJ2-1|NA|TRBV5-4|NA
CASSLAGSLNEQFF
TGTGCCAGCAGCTTGGCGGGAAGTTTGAATGAGCAGTTCTTC
>TRBJ2-7|TRBD1|TRBV6-1|NA
CASREGGGPSEQYF
TGTGCCAGCAGGGAAGGGGGCGGTCCCTCCGAGCAGTACTTC
>TRBJ2-7|TRBD1|TRBV4-1|NA
CASSQDRQGFYEQYF
TGCGCCAGCAGCCAAGACCGACAGGGGTTTTACGAGCAGTACTTC
>TRBJ2-5|NA|TRBV7-3|NA
CASSDGTHRTQYF
TGTGCCAGCAGCGACGGGACTCATCGGACCCAGTACTTC
>TRBJ1-1|TRBD1|TRBV10-1|NA
CASSDPQGGAFF
TGCGCCAGCAGTGACCCACAGGGGGGAGCTTTCTTT
>TRBJ2-2|NA|TRBV11-3|NA
CASSSPYWGERGNTGELFF
TGTGCCAGCAGCTCACCATATTGGGGGGAAAGAGGAAACACCGGGGAGCTGTTTTTT
>TRBJ2-2|NA|TRBV5-4|NA
CASWGQGTGELFF
TGTGCCAGCTGGGGCCAGGGCACCGGGGAGCTGTTTTTT
>TRBJ2-7|TRBD2|TRBV6-1|NA
CASIRLAGAPYEQYF
TGTGCCAGCATCCGCCTAGCGGGAGCTCCCTACGAGCAGTACTTC
>TRBJ2-5|NA|TRBV11-2|NA
CASSRREETQYF
TGTGCCAGCAGCCGGAGGGAAGAGACCCAGTACTTC
>TRBJ1-1|TRBD1|TRBV30|NA
CASHRGLRTEAFF
TGTGCCTCCCACAGGGGGCTGCGCACTGAAGCTTTCTTT
>TRBJ2-1|NA|TRBV9|NA
CASNEGGATYNEQFF
TGTGCCAGCAACGAAGGGGGGGCCACCTACAATGAGCAGTTCTTC
>TRBJ1-5|NA|TRBV2|NA
CASSGRGSNQPQHF
TGTGCCAGCAGTGGCAGGGGAAGCAATCAGCCCCAGCATTTT
>TRBJ2-7|TRBD2|TRBV4-3|NA
CASSQELAGNNEQYF
TGCGCCAGCAGCCAGGAACTAGCGGGGAATAACGAGCAGTACTTC
>TRBJ1-2|TRBD1|TRBV18|NA
CASSLLGTGGIRKDGYTF
TGTGCCAGCTCACTCCTCGGGACAGGGGGCATTCGGAAAGATGGCTACACCTTC
>TRBJ1-2|TRBD1|TRBV19|NA
CATFIPGRDRVLGYGYTF
TGTGCCACCTTTATACCAGGTCGGGACAGGGTGCTGGGCTATGGCTACACCTTC
>TRBJ1-5|NA|TRBV30|NA
CAWSVLGGSNQPQHF
TGTGCCTGGAGTGTACTGGGGGGTAGCAATCAGCCCCAGCATTTT
>TRBJ2-1|TRBD2|TRBV11-1|NA
CASSYSGGTRFNNEQFF
TGTGCCAGCAGCTACTCGGGCGGGACTAGGTTCAACAATGAGCAGTTCTTC
>TRBJ1-2|TRBD1|TRBV19|NA
CASSMTGGAFGYTF
TGTGCCAGTAGTATGACAGGGGGCGCGTTTGGCTACACCTTC
>TRBJ1-3|NA|TRBV28|NA
CASSLIALANTIYF
TGTGCCAGCAGTTTAATCGCTCTGGCAAACACCATATATTTT
>TRBJ2-7|NA|TRBV6-1|few
CASGTYEQYF
TGTGCCAGCGGCACGTACGAGCAGTACTTC
>TRBJ2-6|NA|TRBV15|NA
CATSRGGTNVLTF
TGTGCCACCAGCAGAGGGGGCACCAACGTCCTGACTTTC
>TRBJ2-7|NA|TRBV7-2|NA
CASSLVGGNYEQYF
TGTGCCAGCAGCTTAGTTGGCGGCAACTACGAGCAGTACTTC
>TRBJ1-2|NA|TRBV5-6|NA
CASARMYGYTF
TGTGCCAGCGCTAGAATGTATGGCTACACCTTC
>TRBJ2-5|NA|TRBV7-3|NA
CASSQGLQETQYF
TGTGCCAGCAGCCAGGGACTGCAAGAGACCCAGTACTTC
>TRBJ2-1|TRBD1|TRBV29-1|NA
CSASPGQGALF
TGCAGCGCCTCCCCGGGACAGGGTGCCCTCTTC
>TRBJ1-2|NA|TRBV25-1|once
CASTYGEWYGYTF
TGTGCCAGCACCTATGGGGAGTGGTATGGCTACACCTTC
>TRBJ1-2|TRBD1|TRBV5-4|NA
CASSFRDRGRGYTF
TGTGCCAGCAGCTTCCGGGACAGGGGAAGGGGCTACACCTTC